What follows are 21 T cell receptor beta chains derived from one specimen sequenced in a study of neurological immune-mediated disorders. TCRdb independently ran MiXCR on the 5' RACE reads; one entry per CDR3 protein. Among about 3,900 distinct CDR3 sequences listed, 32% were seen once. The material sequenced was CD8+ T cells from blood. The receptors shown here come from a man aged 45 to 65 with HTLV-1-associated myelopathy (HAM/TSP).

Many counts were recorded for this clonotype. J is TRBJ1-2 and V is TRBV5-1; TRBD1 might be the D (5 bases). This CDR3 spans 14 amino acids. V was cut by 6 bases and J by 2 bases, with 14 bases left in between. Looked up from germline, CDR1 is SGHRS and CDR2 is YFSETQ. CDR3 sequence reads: CASNTRDSNYGYTF. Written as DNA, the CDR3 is TGCGCCAGCAACACCCGGGACTCCAACTATGGCTACACCTTC. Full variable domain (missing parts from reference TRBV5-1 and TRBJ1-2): KAGVTQTPRYLIKTRGQQVTLSCSPISGHRSVSWYQQTPGQGLQFLFEYFSETQRNKGNFPGRFSGRQFSNSRSEMNVSTLELGDSALYLCASNTRDSNYGYTFGSGTRLTVV.

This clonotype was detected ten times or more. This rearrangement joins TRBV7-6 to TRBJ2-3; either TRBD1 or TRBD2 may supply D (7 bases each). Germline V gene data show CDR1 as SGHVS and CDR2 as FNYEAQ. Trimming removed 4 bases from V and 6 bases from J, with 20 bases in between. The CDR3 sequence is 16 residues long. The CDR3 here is CASSSAGGGQGDTQYF. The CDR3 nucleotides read TGTGCCAGCAGCTCGGCAGGGGGGGGGCAAGGGGATACGCAGTATTTT.

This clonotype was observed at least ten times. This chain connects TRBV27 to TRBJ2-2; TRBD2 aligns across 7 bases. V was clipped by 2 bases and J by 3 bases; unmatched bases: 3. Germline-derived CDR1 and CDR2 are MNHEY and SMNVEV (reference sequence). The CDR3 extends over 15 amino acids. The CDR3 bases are TGTGCCAGCAGTTTAACGGGGGGACACACCGGGGAGCTGTTTTTT. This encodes CASSLTGGHTGELFF.

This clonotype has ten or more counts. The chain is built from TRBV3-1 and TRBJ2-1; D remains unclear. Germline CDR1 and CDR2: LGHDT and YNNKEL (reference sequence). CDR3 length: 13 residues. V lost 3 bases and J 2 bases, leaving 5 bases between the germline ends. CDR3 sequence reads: CASSQITYNEQFF. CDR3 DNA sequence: TGTGCCAGCAGCCAGATCACCTACAATGAGCAGTTCTTC.

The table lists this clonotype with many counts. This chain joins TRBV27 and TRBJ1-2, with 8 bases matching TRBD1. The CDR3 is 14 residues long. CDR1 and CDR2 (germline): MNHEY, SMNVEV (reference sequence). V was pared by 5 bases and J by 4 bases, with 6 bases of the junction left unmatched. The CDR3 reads CASSPRQGPYGYTF. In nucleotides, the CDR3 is TGTGCCAGCAGTCCTCGACAGGGGCCCTATGGCTACACCTTC.

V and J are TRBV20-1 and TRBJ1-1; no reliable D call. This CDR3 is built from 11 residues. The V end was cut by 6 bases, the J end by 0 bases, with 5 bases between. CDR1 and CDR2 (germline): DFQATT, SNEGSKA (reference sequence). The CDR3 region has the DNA TGCAGTGCCGTACTGAACACTGAAGCTTTCTTT. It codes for CSAVLNTEAFF.

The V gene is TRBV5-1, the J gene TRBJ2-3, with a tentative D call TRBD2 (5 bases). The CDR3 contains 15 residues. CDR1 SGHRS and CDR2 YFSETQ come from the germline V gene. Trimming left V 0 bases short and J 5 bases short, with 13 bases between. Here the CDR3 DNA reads TGCGCCAGCAGCTTGGACCTAGCCGGCAAAGATACGCAGTATTTT. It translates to CASSLDLAGKDTQYF. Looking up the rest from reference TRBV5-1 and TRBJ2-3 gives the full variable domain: KAGVTQTPRYLIKTRGQQVTLSCSPISGHRSVSWYQQTPGQGLQFLFEYFSETQRNKGNFPGRFSGRQFSNSRSEMNVSTLELGDSALYLCASSLDLAGKDTQYFGPGTRLTVL.

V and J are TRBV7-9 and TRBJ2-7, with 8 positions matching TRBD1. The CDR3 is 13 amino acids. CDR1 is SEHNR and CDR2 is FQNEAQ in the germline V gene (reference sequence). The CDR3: CSSIQDRGDEQYV. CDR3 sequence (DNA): TGTTCCAGCATCCAAGACAGGGGCGACGAGCAGTACGTC.

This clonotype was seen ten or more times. The CDR3 region is CASGGEETQYF. The CDR3 DNA is TGTGCCAGCGGGGGGGAAGAGACCCAGTACTTC. This chain connects TRBV2 to TRBJ2-5; 7 positions agree with TRBD2. Germline lookup yields CDR1 SNHLY and CDR2 FYNNEI. Trimming at V came to 8 bases and at J to 3 bases, leaving 0 bases not matched to a gene. The CDR3 length is 11 residues.

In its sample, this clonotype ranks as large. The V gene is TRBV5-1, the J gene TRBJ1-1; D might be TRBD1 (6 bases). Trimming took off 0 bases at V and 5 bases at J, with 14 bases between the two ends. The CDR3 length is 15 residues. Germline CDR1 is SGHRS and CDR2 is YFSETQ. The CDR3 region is CASSLEGRGATEAFF. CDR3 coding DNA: TGCGCCAGCAGCTTGGAGGGCAGGGGTGCGACTGAAGCTTTCTTT.

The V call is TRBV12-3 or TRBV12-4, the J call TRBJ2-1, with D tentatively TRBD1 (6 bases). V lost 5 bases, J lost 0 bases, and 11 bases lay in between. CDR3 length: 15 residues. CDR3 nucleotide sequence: TGTGCCAGCAGTCCTGGACAGTACTCCTACAATGAGCAGTTCTTC. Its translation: CASSPGQYSYNEQFF.

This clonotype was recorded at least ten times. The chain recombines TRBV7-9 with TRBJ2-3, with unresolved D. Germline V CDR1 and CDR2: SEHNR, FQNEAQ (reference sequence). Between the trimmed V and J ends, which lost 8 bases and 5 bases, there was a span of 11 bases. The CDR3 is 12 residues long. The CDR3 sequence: CASGLEGDTQYF. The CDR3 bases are TGTGCCAGCGGATTGGAAGGAGATACGCAGTATTTT.

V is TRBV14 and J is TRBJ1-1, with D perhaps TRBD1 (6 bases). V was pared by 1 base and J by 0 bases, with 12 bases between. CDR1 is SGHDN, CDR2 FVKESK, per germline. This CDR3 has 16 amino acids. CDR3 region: CASSQAPDRMNTEAFF. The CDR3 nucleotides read TGTGCCAGCAGCCAAGCCCCCGACAGGATGAACACTGAAGCTTTCTTT.

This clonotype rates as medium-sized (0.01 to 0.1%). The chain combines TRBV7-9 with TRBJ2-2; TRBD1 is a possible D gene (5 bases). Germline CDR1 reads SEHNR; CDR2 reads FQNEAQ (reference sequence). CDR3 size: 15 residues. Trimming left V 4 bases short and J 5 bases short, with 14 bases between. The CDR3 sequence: CASSYDRASTGELFF. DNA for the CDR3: TGTGCCAGCAGCTATGACAGAGCCTCTACCGGGGAGCTGTTTTTT.

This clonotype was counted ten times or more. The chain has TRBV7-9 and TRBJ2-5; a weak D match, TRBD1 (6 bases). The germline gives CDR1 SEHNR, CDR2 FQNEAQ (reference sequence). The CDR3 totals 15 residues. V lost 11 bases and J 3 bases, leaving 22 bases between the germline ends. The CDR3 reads CACRLDRFGEETQYF. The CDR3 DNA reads TGTGCCTGCCGGTTAGACAGGTTCGGTGAAGAGACCCAGTACTTC.

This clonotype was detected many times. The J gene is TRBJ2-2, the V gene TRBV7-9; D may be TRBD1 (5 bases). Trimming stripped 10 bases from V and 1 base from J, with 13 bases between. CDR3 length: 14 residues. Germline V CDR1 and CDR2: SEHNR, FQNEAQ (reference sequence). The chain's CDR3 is CATLPDRNTGELFF. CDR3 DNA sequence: TGTGCCACCCTCCCAGACAGGAACACCGGGGAGCTGTTTTTT.

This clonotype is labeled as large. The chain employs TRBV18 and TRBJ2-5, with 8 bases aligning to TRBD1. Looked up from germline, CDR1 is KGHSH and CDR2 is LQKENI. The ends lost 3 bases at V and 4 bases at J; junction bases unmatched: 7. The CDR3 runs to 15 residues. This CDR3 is CASSPDRALGETQYF. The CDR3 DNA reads TGTGCCAGCTCACCGGACAGGGCGCTTGGAGAGACCCAGTACTTC.

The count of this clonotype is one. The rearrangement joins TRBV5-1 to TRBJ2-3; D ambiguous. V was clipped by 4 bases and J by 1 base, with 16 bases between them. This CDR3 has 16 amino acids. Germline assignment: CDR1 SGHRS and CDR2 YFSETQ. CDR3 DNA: TGCGCCAGCAGCGATCCCATGAAGATCTGCACAGATACGCAGTATTTT. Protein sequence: CASSDPMKICTDTQYF.

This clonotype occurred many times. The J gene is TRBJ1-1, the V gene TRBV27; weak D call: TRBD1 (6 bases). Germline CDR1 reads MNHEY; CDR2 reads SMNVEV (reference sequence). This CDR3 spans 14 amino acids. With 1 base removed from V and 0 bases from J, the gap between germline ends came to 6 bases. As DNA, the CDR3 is TGTGCCAGCAGTTTATGGGGGCTGAACACTGAAGCTTTCTTT. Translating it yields CASSLWGLNTEAFF.

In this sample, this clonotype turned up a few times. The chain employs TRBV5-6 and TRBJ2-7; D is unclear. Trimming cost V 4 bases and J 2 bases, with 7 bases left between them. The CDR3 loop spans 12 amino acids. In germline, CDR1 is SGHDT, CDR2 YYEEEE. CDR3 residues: CASSLPTYEQYF. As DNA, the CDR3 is TGTGCCAGCAGCCTCCCGACCTACGAGCAGTACTTC.

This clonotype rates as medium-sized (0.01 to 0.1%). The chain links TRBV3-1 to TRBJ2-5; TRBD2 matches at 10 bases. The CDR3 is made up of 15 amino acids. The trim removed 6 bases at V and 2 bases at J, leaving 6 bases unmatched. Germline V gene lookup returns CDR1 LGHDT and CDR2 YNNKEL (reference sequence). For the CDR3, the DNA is TGTGCCAGCAGGCCGGGACTAGCGTCACAAGAGACCCAGTACTTC. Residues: CASRPGLASQETQYF.